What follows are 6 T cell receptor beta chains derived from one specimen sequenced in a study of blood T cells in healthy people across ages. Through a sample-barcoded 5' primer and a J-beta primer mix, a second PCR was run for about 6 to 11 cycles. TCRdb recomputed calls from the 5' RACE reads with MiXCR, one row per CDR3 protein. The table has 1.8 million or so distinct CDR3 sequences, approximately 39% seen once; the top ten hold roughly 24%. The sample was blood. The receptors stem from a human donor in good health.

This clonotype was observed at least ten times. The chain joins TRBV10-3 to TRBJ2-7; no clear D. Germline values: CDR1 ENHRY, CDR2 SYGVKD. V lost 9 bases and J lost 0, with 9 bases in between. This CDR3 contains 12 residues. CDR3 sequence (DNA): TGTGCCATAAGAGACCCCTCCTACGAGCAGTACTTC. The encoded protein is CAIRDPSYEQYF.

This clonotype was counted a few times. The chain uses TRBV6-6 and TRBJ1-2, with TRBD1 as a possible D gene (6 bases). Germline V lookup: CDR1 MNHNY, CDR2 SVGAGI (reference sequence). V was trimmed by 2 bases and J by 3 bases, leaving 10 bases between them. The CDR3 runs 14 residues. The CDR3 here is CASSYVRGHYGYTF. The CDR3 bases are TGTGCCAGCAGTTACGTTCGGGGGCACTATGGCTACACCTTC.

This clonotype was recorded a few times. V is TRBV20-1 and J is TRBJ2-3; possible D gene TRBD1, 6 bases. V lost 0 bases, J lost 3 bases, and 16 bases lay in between. This CDR3 is built from 16 residues. Germline lookup yields CDR1 DFQATT and CDR2 SNEGSKA (reference sequence). The CDR3 reads CSARELMGAPTDTQYF. As DNA, the CDR3 is TGCAGTGCTAGAGAATTAATGGGGGCGCCGACAGATACGCAGTATTTT.

The table lists this clonotype with a few counts. This rearrangement joins TRBV6-1 to TRBJ2-3; the D call may be TRBD1 or TRBD2 (5 bases each). V lost 1 base and J 2 bases, leaving 10 bases between the germline ends. The CDR3 extends over 15 amino acids. The germline gives CDR1 MNHNS, CDR2 SASEGT. The CDR3 reads CASSEVRGDTDTQYF. The CDR3 region has the DNA TGTGCCAGCAGTGAAGTTAGAGGGGACACAGATACGCAGTATTTT.

The chain combines TRBV20-1 with TRBJ1-1, with 10 positions matching TRBD1. The CDR3 runs 12 residues. The V gene end was trimmed by 2 bases and the J gene end by 11 bases; junction bases not matched to a gene: 5. In germline, CDR1 is DFQATT, CDR2 SNEGSKA (reference sequence). CDR3 DNA: TGCAGTGCTAGATGGACAGGGGGTGTCGCTTTCTTT. It encodes CSARWTGGVAFF.

This clonotype was found a few times. V and J are TRBV5-1 and TRBJ1-3; TRBD1 might be the D (5 bases). This CDR3 has 16 residues. With 1 base removed from V and 1 base from J, the gap between germline ends came to 12 bases. Germline V gene lookup returns CDR1 SGHRS and CDR2 YFSETQ. CDR3 loop: CASSLRGARSGNTIYF. For the CDR3, the DNA is TGCGCCAGCAGCTTGCGAGGGGCAAGGTCTGGAAACACCATATATTTT. Based on the CDR3 plus reference TRBV5-1 and TRBJ1-3, the full variable domain is KAGVTQTPRYLIKTRGQQVTLSCSPISGHRSVSWYQQTPGQGLQFLFEYFSETQRNKGNFPGRFSGRQFSNSRSEMNVSTLELGDSALYLCASSLRGARSGNTIYFGEGSWLTVV.